These 32 T cell receptor beta chains were all obtained from the same sample, sequenced in a study of cytomegalovirus exposure and HLA in healthy donors. The PCR ran on 60 Vbeta and 13 Jbeta primers. The table came from immunoSEQ multiplex PCR; TCRdb's copy has only in-frame clones and leaves some out. Of around 98,000 clones in the sample, 55% to 80% are singletons; the top ten hold 1.2%. Sequences were obtained from PBMCs. The source is a female donor in good health and CMV-seronegative.

The chain is built from TRBV7-3 and TRBJ2-1; 7 bases are shared with TRBD1. Unmatched junction bases numbered 7, after V lost 2 bases and J lost 12 bases. Germline assignment: CDR1 SGHTA and CDR2 FQGTGA. The CDR3 is made up of 13 amino acids. The CDR3 reads CASSLVGGGMQFF. CDR3 sequence (DNA): TGTGCCAGCAGCTTAGTAGGGGGCGGAATGCAGTTCTTC.

A few counts support this clone. The rearrangement joins TRBV28 to TRBJ2-7, with 9 bases that match TRBD2. Germline CDR1 MDHEN, CDR2 SYDVKM. This CDR3 contains 15 residues. The V segment lost 1 base and the J segment 3 bases; nucleotides outside the gene matches: 4. CDR3 nucleotide sequence: TGTGCCAGCAGTTTATCCCGCGGGAGGGTCTACGAGCAGTACTTC. Translated, it gives CASSLSRGRVYEQYF.

This clone was seen more than once but under ten times. Distinct nucleotide sequences in the sample also encode this CDR3. V and J are TRBV7-9 and TRBJ2-7; D is uncertain. The V gene lost 4 bases and the J gene lost 7 bases, with 17 bases spanning the gap. Germline-derived CDR1 and CDR2 are SEHNR and FQNEAQ (reference sequence). The CDR3 spans 14 residues. This CDR3 is CASSSPLDFTEQYF. The CDR3 nucleotides are TGTGCCAGCAGCTCCCCATTAGACTTCACGGAGCAGTACTTC.

This clone appeared a few times. This chain joins TRBV2 and TRBJ1-2; TRBD1 matches at 9 bases. This CDR3 contains 17 residues. Trimming at V came to 6 bases and at J to 0 bases, leaving 11 bases not matched to a gene. Germline lookup yields CDR1 SNHLY and CDR2 FYNNEI. CDR3 nucleotides: TGTGCCAGCAGCCCGGACAGGGGCCCGCTTTCTAACTATGGCTACACCTTC. It specifies CASSPDRGPLSNYGYTF. Full variable domain (missing parts from reference TRBV2 and TRBJ1-2): EPEVTQTPSHQVTQMGQEVILRCVPISNHLYFYWYRQILGQKVEFLVSFYNNEISEKSEIFDDQFSVERPDGSNFTLKIRSTKLEDSAMYFCASSPDRGPLSNYGYTFGSGTRLTVV.

The J gene is TRBJ2-3, the V gene TRBV29-1, with 7 bases aligning to TRBD2. J lost 3 bases, V lost 6 bases, and 12 bases had no gene match. The CDR3 is 15 residues long. The germline CDR1 and CDR2 sequences are SQVTM and ANQGSEA. In DNA form, the CDR3 reads TGCAGCGTCGATCTGACTAGCCTGGGGACAGATACGCAGTATTTT. Encoded protein: CSVDLTSLGTDTQYF.

This clone was recorded a few times. The V gene is TRBV6-5, the J gene TRBJ1-2, with 8 bases identical to TRBD1. This CDR3 is 16 amino acids long. The V gene's germline CDR1 is MNHEY and CDR2 SVGAGI. After removal of 0 bases from V and 3 bases from J, the junction contained 6 bases not matched to a gene. DNA of the CDR3: TGTGCCAGCAGTTACTCCGGACAGGGAGGCTACTATGGCTACACCTTC. This gives the protein CASSYSGQGGYYGYTF.

This chain uses TRBV7-9 with TRBJ2-7; D is ambiguous. The CDR3 extends over 13 amino acids. Germline lookup yields CDR1 SEHNR and CDR2 FQNEAQ (reference sequence). The V and J ends lost 2 bases and 1 base respectively, with 6 bases between them. The DNA for the CDR3 is TGTGCCAGCAGCTTAACAGAATCCTACGAGCAGTACTTC. Encoded protein: CASSLTESYEQYF. Looking up the rest from reference TRBV7-9 and TRBJ2-7 gives the full variable domain: DTGVSQNPRHKITKRGQNVTFRCDPISEHNRLYWYRQTLGQGPEFLTYFQNEAQLEKSRLLSDRFSAERPKGSFSTLEIQRTEQGDSAMYLCASSLTESYEQYFGPGTRLTVT.

The rearrangement uses TRBV11-3 and TRBJ2-7; D is possibly TRBD2 (5 bases). The CDR3 has 12 amino acids. The germline gives CDR1 SGHNT, CDR2 YENEEA. V was shortened by 4 bases and J by 1 base, with 5 bases between the two germline ends. The CDR3 bases are TGTGCCAGCAGCTCGGGGTCCTACGAGCAGTACTTC. Amino acid sequence: CASSSGSYEQYF.

The chain is built from TRBV25-1 and TRBJ2-5; 8 bases agree with TRBD2. The CDR3 totals 15 residues. Germline CDR1 is MGHDK and CDR2 is SYGVNS. Unmatched junction bases numbered 4, after V lost 2 bases and J lost 2 bases. The CDR3 region is CASSEPRGGQETQYF. The CDR3 DNA reads as TGTGCCAGCAGTGAACCCCGCGGGGGGCAAGAGACCCAGTACTTC.

The chain recombines TRBV10-1 with TRBJ2-1; a possible D gene is TRBD2 (5 bases). Trimming pared 8 bases from V and 8 bases from J, leaving 22 bases between. The V gene's germline CDR1 is WNHNN and CDR2 SYGVQD (reference sequence). The CDR3 is 15 residues long. CDR3 nucleotides: TGCGCCAGCGAGGAAGTAGCGCCTTTACTGCATGAGCAGTTCTTC. This sequence encodes CASEEVAPLLHEQFF.

The V call is TRBV28, the J call TRBJ2-4; 7 nucleotides match TRBD1. Losses at the gene ends were 4 bases for V and 1 base for J; bases not matched to a gene: 4. The CDR3 is 15 residues long. CDR1 is MDHEN and CDR2 is SYDVKM in the germline V gene. In DNA, the CDR3 is TGTGCCAGCAGTTCCCCGGGACAGGCCAAAAACATTCAGTACTTC. Its translation is CASSSPGQAKNIQYF.

As regards this clone: At one end the junction does not follow the germline gene, possibly because of a read error. This sequence joins TRBV7-3 and TRBJ2-2; 7 nucleotides match TRBD1. CDR1 is SGHTA and CDR2 is FQGTGA in the germline V gene. The CDR3 has 17 amino acids. This CDR3 reads CASSPRGWDRTTRELFF. The CDR3 region has the DNA TGTGCCAGCAGCCCTAGGGGTTGGGACAGAACCACCAGGGAGCTGTTTTTT.

This clone was picked up a small number of times. The chain links TRBV28 to TRBJ1-4, with 8 bases lining up with TRBD1. With V trimmed by 6 bases and J by 6 bases, 9 bases remained unmatched. The CDR3 has 15 residues. Germline V gene data show CDR1 as MDHEN and CDR2 as SYDVKM. The CDR3 region is CASSLSTGVDEKLFF. Written as DNA, the CDR3 is TGTGCCAGCAGCCTCTCGACAGGGGTAGATGAAAAACTGTTTTTT.

This clone showed up just a few times. The rearrangement links TRBV19 to TRBJ2-1; 10 bases match TRBD2. The CDR3 runs 16 residues. Germline V gene data show CDR1 as LNHDA and CDR2 as SQIVND (reference sequence). J was trimmed by 6 bases and V by 3 bases; bases with no gene match: 8. The DNA for the CDR3 is TGTGCCAGTAGTATTTTTCTAGCGGGAGCCCTCAATGAGCAGTTCTTC. This sequence encodes CASSIFLAGALNEQFF.

The chain recombines TRBV14 with TRBJ2-1, with unresolved D. Germline assignment: CDR1 SGHDN and CDR2 FVKESK. The CDR3 runs 12 residues. V lost 3 bases and J lost 7, with 7 bases in between. The chain's CDR3 is CASSHLENEQFF. CDR3 nucleotides: TGTGCCAGCAGCCATCTAGAGAATGAGCAGTTCTTC.

The chain uses TRBV30 and TRBJ1-2; perhaps TRBD1 as D (5 bases). The germline gives CDR1 GTSNPN, CDR2 SVGIG (reference sequence). The CDR3 extends over 13 amino acids. Trimming stripped 0 bases from V and 2 bases from J, with 7 bases between. The CDR3 region has the DNA TGTGCCTGGAGTGTGACAGCCAACTATGGCTACACCTTC. It codes for CAWSVTANYGYTF.

This chain uses TRBV2 with TRBJ2-1, with D perhaps TRBD2 (6 bases). With 11 bases removed from V and 0 bases from J, the gap between germline ends came to 14 bases. The germline V gene has CDR1 SNHLY and CDR2 FYNNEI. This CDR3 is 14 amino acids long. CDR3 in DNA: TGTGCCGGCGAGAGCGGGTTCTCCTACAATGAGCAGTTCTTC. Protein product: CAGESGFSYNEQFF.

The rearrangement joins TRBV27 to TRBJ1-1, with D possibly matching TRBD1 (5 bases). The length of the CDR3 is 14 residues. Germline V gene lookup returns CDR1 MNHEY and CDR2 SMNVEV (reference sequence). V was cut by 8 bases and J by 0 bases, with 13 bases left in between. DNA of the CDR3: TGTGCCAGCCGGACACCTTCCTTGAACACTGAAGCTTTCTTT. This gives the protein CASRTPSLNTEAFF.

In this sample, this clone turned up once. The rearrangement links TRBV5-4 to TRBJ2-7, with TRBD2 identical over 9 bases. Trimming cost V 3 bases and J 6 bases; bases outside gene matches: 4. Germline assignment: CDR1 SGHNT and CDR2 YYREEE (reference sequence). CDR3 length: 13 residues. CDR3 loop: CASSSGLAVEQYF. In nucleotides, the CDR3 is TGTGCCAGCAGCTCGGGACTAGCTGTCGAGCAGTACTTC.

In this sample, this clone turned up a few times. V gene TRBV27 combines with J gene TRBJ1-1; D possibly corresponds to TRBD1 (5 bases). V gave up 3 bases and J gave up 1 base, with 6 bases separating them. Germline values: CDR1 MNHEY, CDR2 SMNVEV (reference sequence). This CDR3 has 13 amino acids. The CDR3 DNA is TGTGCCAGCAGTTTGACAGAGAACACTGAAGCTTTCTTT. It specifies CASSLTENTEAFF.

The J gene is TRBJ2-7, the V gene TRBV6-5, with D possibly TRBD2 on 6 matching bases. The V end was cut by 5 bases, the J end by 1 base, with 18 bases between. The germline gives CDR1 MNHEY, CDR2 SVGAGI. CDR3 size: 16 residues. The CDR3 is CASSHFYGTASYEQYF. The CDR3 DNA follows: TGTGCCAGCAGTCACTTTTATGGGACTGCTTCCTACGAGCAGTACTTC.

Here the CDR3 DNA reads TGTGCCAGCAGCCAACAAGGGACAGGGCGAGGCTACACCTTC. This codes for CASSQQGTGRGYTF. The chain couples TRBV7-9 to TRBJ1-2; 9 bases align to TRBD1. This CDR3 contains 14 residues. V lost 5 bases, J lost 8 bases, and 9 bases stayed unmatched. Looked up from germline, CDR1 is SEHNR and CDR2 is FQNEAQ (reference sequence).

V gene TRBV6-5 combines with J gene TRBJ2-7, with 13 positions matching TRBD2. J gave up 4 bases and V 4 bases, and 4 bases lay outside the gene matches. Germline CDR1 and CDR2: MNHEY and SVGAGI. This CDR3 has 15 residues. The CDR3 reads CASSLLAGGPYEQYF. CDR3 nucleotides: TGTGCCAGCAGTTTACTAGCGGGAGGGCCGTACGAGCAGTACTTC.

The chain combines TRBV29-1 with TRBJ2-2; the D is unclear. V dropped 4 bases and J dropped 6 bases, with 12 bases sitting between them. Germline CDR1 SQVTM, CDR2 ANQGSEA. The CDR3 runs 13 residues. DNA for the CDR3: TGCAGCGTTGTGTTAGAGTTGTCCGGGGAGCTGTTTTTT. Amino acid sequence: CSVVLELSGELFF.

The chain combines TRBV29-1 with TRBJ1-2; tentatively, D is TRBD1 (5 bases). The CDR3 length is 13 residues. The germline CDR1 and CDR2 sequences are SQVTM and ANQGSEA. V was cut by 2 bases and J by 6 bases, with 13 bases left in between. The CDR3 here is CSVEPPGSHGYTF. DNA of the CDR3: TGCAGCGTTGAACCTCCAGGGTCCCATGGCTACACCTTC.

In its sample, this clone was seen a few times. This rearrangement joins TRBV27 to TRBJ2-3; 13 bases map to TRBD2. Trimming at V came to 6 bases and at J to 3 bases, leaving 3 bases not matched to a gene. The length of the CDR3 is 15 residues. The germline CDR1 and CDR2 sequences are MNHEY and SMNVEV (reference sequence). DNA of the CDR3: TGTGCCAGCAGCCCGACTAGCGGGAGGACAGATACGCAGTATTTT. This gives the protein CASSPTSGRTDTQYF.

The chain employs TRBV30 and TRBJ2-3, with TRBD2 matching over 10 bases. The length of the CDR3 is 16 residues. The J segment lost 1 base and the V segment lost 2 bases, leaving 6 bases of the junction unmatched. CDR1 and CDR2 (germline): GTSNPN, SVGIG (reference sequence). The CDR3 DNA sequence: TGTGCCTGGAGTCAAATAGCGGGAGGAGGCACAGATACGCAGTATTTT. Its translation is CAWSQIAGGGTDTQYF.

This clone came up a few times. The chain recombines TRBV27 with TRBJ1-2; TRBD1 matches at 10 bases. This CDR3 has 16 amino acids. With 5 bases clipped from V and 4 bases from J, the junction kept 10 bases outside the gene matches. Germline loops: CDR1 MNHEY, CDR2 SMNVEV (reference sequence). CDR3 loop: CASSTDMTGGFYGYTF. CDR3 in DNA: TGTGCCAGCAGTACGGACATGACAGGGGGCTTCTATGGCTACACCTTC.

The chain has TRBV18 and TRBJ2-7; no firm D call. Trimming pared 3 bases from V and 6 bases from J, leaving 12 bases between. The CDR3 extends over 13 amino acids. Germline V gene lookup returns CDR1 KGHSH and CDR2 LQKENI. The CDR3 DNA is TGTGCCAGCTCACCCGGGTCCCTCGGCGAGCAGTACTTC. Amino acids: CASSPGSLGEQYF.

This clone was recorded only once. V gene TRBV9 combines with J gene TRBJ2-3, with 7 bases lining up with TRBD2. Trimming removed 4 bases from V and 6 bases from J; junction bases left unmatched: 5. Germline CDR1 is SGDLS and CDR2 is YYNGEE. There are 13 residues in the CDR3. The CDR3 is CASSPSGEDTQYF. The CDR3 DNA follows: TGTGCCAGCAGCCCCAGCGGGGAGGATACGCAGTATTTT.

The genes are TRBV7-3 and TRBJ1-1; 8 bases align to TRBD1. Trimming removed 2 bases from V and 1 base from J; junction bases left unmatched: 9. The CDR3 consists of 17 residues. In germline, CDR1 is SGHTA, CDR2 FQGTGA. As DNA, the CDR3 is TGTGCCAGCAGCTTAGCCGGACAGGGAACTCCGAACACTGAAGCTTTCTTT. Amino acid sequence: CASSLAGQGTPNTEAFF.

The CDR3 region is CAISGQGMNTEAFF. The CDR3 DNA is TGTGCCATCAGTGGCCAGGGGATGAACACTGAAGCTTTCTTT. V gene TRBV10-3 combines with J gene TRBJ1-1, with D possibly TRBD1 on 6 matching bases. The V end was cut by 4 bases, the J end by 0 bases, with 9 bases between. The CDR3 runs 14 residues. From germline, CDR1 is ENHRY and CDR2 SYGVKD.